This T cell receptor (beta chain) is drawn from a study of T cells in Graves' hyperthyroidism and ophthalmopathy. Fresh peripheral blood, 10 ml, yielded the PBMCs. Amplified TCR beta CDR3 regions came from RNA transcripts. TCR CDR3 regions were first amplified by RT-PCR with HTBI primers. TCRdb passed the multiplex PCR reads through MiXCR, listing each CDR3 protein once. The sample contains around 340,000 distinct CDR3 sequences, 18% of which appear only once. The study, taken as a whole, reports: With a median lead of about 6.9 months before onset, the model predicted ophthalmopathy.

Germline V gives CDR1 MNHNS, CDR2 SASEGT. This CDR3 comprises 16 residues. The ends lost 6 bases at V and 4 bases at J; junction bases unmatched: 11. There are a few counts of this clonotype. The antigen is not known. Sequenced input: blood. The origin of this receptor is a woman between 45 and 60 years old with Graves' hyperthyroidism. This chain connects TRBV6-1 to TRBJ2-7; 11 bases line up with TRBD2. CDR3 DNA sequence: TGTGCCAGCAGGGAATTAACTAGCGGGAGAAGGTACGAGCAGTACTTC. Its translation: CASRELTSGRRYEQYF.